These 14 T cell receptor beta chains share one sample of origin, sequenced in a study of cytomegalovirus exposure and HLA in healthy donors. This table comes from immunoSEQ multiplex PCR, and its TCRdb copy is limited to in-frame clones, with some not included. The profile shows about 280,000 clones, roughly 90% of them singletons. Sequencing was carried out using PBMCs. These receptors all come from a woman between 18 and 29 years old in good health and CMV-seronegative.

J is TRBJ1-1 and V is TRBV19; D is undetermined. The V and J ends lost 2 bases and 1 base respectively, with 5 bases between them. CDR1 is LNHDA, CDR2 SQIVND, per germline (reference sequence). The CDR3 has 13 amino acids. The CDR3 sequence is CASSISKNTEAFF. The CDR3 DNA reads TGTGCCAGTAGTATATCCAAGAACACTGAAGCTTTCTTT.

The J gene is TRBJ1-5, the V gene TRBV19; 8 nucleotides agree with TRBD1. V was pared by 5 bases and J by 4 bases, with 7 bases of the junction left unmatched. The CDR3 runs to 15 residues. Per germline, CDR1 LNHDA and CDR2 SQIVND (reference sequence). CDR3 bases: TGTGCCAGTAGTGGTCCGGGACAGGTAAATCAGCCCCAGCATTTT. This encodes CASSGPGQVNQPQHF.

The genes are TRBV13 and TRBJ2-1; 11 bases line up with TRBD2. Germline lookup yields CDR1 PRHDT and CDR2 FYEKMQ (reference sequence). Trimming at V came to 2 bases and at J to 4 bases, leaving 4 bases not matched to a gene. The CDR3 has 16 residues. DNA for the CDR3: TGTGCCAGCAGCTTACGGACTAGCGGGTATTACAATGAGCAGTTCTTC. It specifies CASSLRTSGYYNEQFF.

This chain connects TRBV27 to TRBJ2-5; 7 bases line up with TRBD2. The V gene end was trimmed by 6 bases and the J gene end by 5 bases; junction bases not matched to a gene: 15. Germline V gene lookup returns CDR1 MNHEY and CDR2 SMNVEV (reference sequence). The CDR3 extends over 16 amino acids. The CDR3, as DNA: TGTGCCAGCAGCCTCCGTGGGGGGAGGGCCGTCGAGACCCAGTACTTC. Translating it yields CASSLRGGRAVETQYF.

The chain joins TRBV18 to TRBJ1-1; D uncertain. Germline V lookup: CDR1 KGHSH, CDR2 LQKENI. CDR3 length equals 13 residues. Between the trimmed V and J ends, which lost 3 bases and 2 bases, there was a span of 7 bases. CDR3 nucleotide sequence: TGTGCCAGCTCACCTGAGCACAACACTGAAGCTTTCTTT. Translating it yields CASSPEHNTEAFF.

This chain uses TRBV18 with TRBJ2-7, with D possibly TRBD2 on 6 matching bases. V was pared by 2 bases and J by 7 bases, with 9 bases between. The CDR3 contains 12 residues. CDR1 is KGHSH and CDR2 is LQKENI in the germline V gene. The CDR3, as DNA: TGTGCCAGCTCACCATCGGGGGTAGAGCAGTACTTC. Translated: CASSPSGVEQYF.

The DNA of the CDR3 is TGTGCCAGCAGACCAGGGGAAGGAATGAACACTGAAGCTTTCTTT. It specifies CASRPGEGMNTEAFF. The rearrangement links TRBV6-1 to TRBJ1-1; the D gene is possibly TRBD1 (6 bases). Trimming removed 6 bases from V and 0 bases from J, with 14 bases in between. This CDR3 has 15 residues. Germline assignment: CDR1 MNHNS and CDR2 SASEGT.

This sequence joins TRBV6-1 and TRBJ2-7; perhaps TRBD2 as D (6 bases). CDR3 length equals 14 residues. Germline CDR1 MNHNS, CDR2 SASEGT. V was clipped by 5 bases and J by 5 bases, with 16 bases between them. The CDR3 loop is CASSLRGLFNEQYF. Written as DNA, the CDR3 is TGTGCCAGCAGTCTAAGGGGACTCTTTAACGAGCAGTACTTC.

The chain joins TRBV19 to TRBJ1-4; TRBD1 matches at 9 bases. Germline V gene lookup returns CDR1 LNHDA and CDR2 SQIVND (reference sequence). V lost 9 bases, J lost 8 bases, and 7 bases stayed unmatched. CDR3 size: 13 residues. The CDR3 is CARAGTGNEKLFF. CDR3 sequence (DNA): TGTGCCAGGGCCGGGACAGGGAACGAAAAACTGTTTTTT.

CDR3 coding DNA: TGCGCCAGCAGCTTGGCCGTCGCAGGGGGCACCGGGGAGCTGTTTTTT. It codes for CASSLAVAGGTGELFF. The chain has TRBV5-1 and TRBJ2-2, with TRBD1 identical over 7 bases. CDR3 length equals 16 residues. The ends lost 0 bases at V and 4 bases at J; junction bases unmatched: 6. Germline V gene lookup returns CDR1 SGHRS and CDR2 YFSETQ.

The chain recombines TRBV6-6 with TRBJ2-7; no reliable D call. V was pared by 4 bases and J by 5 bases, with 9 bases between. This CDR3 spans 12 amino acids. Germline CDR1 is MNHNY and CDR2 is SVGAGI (reference sequence). CDR3 sequence reads: CASSWSSDEQYF. The CDR3 DNA reads TGTGCCAGCAGTTGGTCTTCGGACGAGCAGTACTTC.

CDR3 nucleotide sequence: TGTGCCAGCTCACGCGTAAAAACTGAAGCTTTCTTT. Residues: CASSRVKTEAFF. The chain combines TRBV18 with TRBJ1-1; no clear D gene. V shed 4 bases and J shed 5 bases, with 8 bases lying between them. Germline CDR1 KGHSH, CDR2 LQKENI. The CDR3 consists of 12 residues. The full variable domain, with the rest looked up from reference TRBV18 and TRBJ1-1, is NAGVMQNPRHLVRRRGQEARLRCSPMKGHSHVYWYRQLPEEGLKFMVYLQKENIIDESGMPKERFSAEFPKEGPSILRIQQVVRGDSAAYFCASSRVKTEAFFGQGTRLTVV.

J is TRBJ2-5 and V is TRBV30; D is undetermined. V gave up 0 bases and J gave up 4 bases, with 3 bases separating them. The CDR3 covers 11 residues. The germline CDR1 and CDR2 sequences are GTSNPN and SVGIG (reference sequence). The CDR3 is CAWSVLETQYF. The DNA for the CDR3 is TGTGCCTGGAGTGTCCTAGAGACCCAGTACTTC.

This chain uses TRBV10-3 with TRBJ2-7, with TRBD2 matching over 7 bases. The V and J ends lost 8 bases and 0 bases, in that order; junction bases with no gene match: 4. Germline V gene lookup returns CDR1 ENHRY and CDR2 SYGVKD. This CDR3 has 13 residues. The CDR3 bases are TGTGCCATCGGCGGGGGTCCCTCCTACGAGCAGTACTTC. Encoded protein: CAIGGGPSYEQYF.